The next 27 T cell receptor beta chains were all read from a single sample in a study of radiotherapy plus CTLA-4 blockade in lung cancer. The assay was immunoSEQ multiplex PCR, and TCRdb's table has in-frame clones only and misses some. Of over 12,000 clones in the sample, about 90% are singletons; the top ten hold around 15%. This specimen consisted of peripheral blood, obtained from a patient treated with radiotherapy plus ipilimumab. All receptors come from a human donor with non-small cell lung cancer that progressed on radiotherapy plus ipilimumab. Some clones in this sample may be carry-over from other donors' samples.

Concerning this clone itself: Other DNA sequences from this sample encode an identical CDR3 as well. The J gene is TRBJ1-1, the V gene TRBV27; 7 nucleotides line up with TRBD1. CDR1 and CDR2 from the germline V gene are MNHEY and SMNVEV (reference sequence). CDR3 length: 14 amino acids. The V segment lost 5 bases and the J segment 5 bases; nucleotides outside the gene matches: 8. CDR3 in amino acids: CASSDRQGGTEAFF. DNA of the CDR3: TGTGCCAGCAGTGACCGACAGGGAGGTACTGAAGCTTTCTTT.

The rearrangement links TRBV9 to TRBJ2-2, with D unclear. The CDR3 has 14 amino acids. The germline V gene has CDR1 SGDLS and CDR2 YYNGEE. The ends were cut back, 5 bases at V and 0 bases at J, with 8 bases in the middle. The CDR3, as DNA: TGTGCCAGCAGGACACAAGCGAACACCGGGGAGCTGTTTTTT. This codes for CASRTQANTGELFF.

The chain carries TRBV2 and TRBJ1-1; D perhaps matches TRBD1 (6 bases). Germline V CDR1 and CDR2: SNHLY, FYNNEI. V was pared by 6 bases and J by 1 base, with 18 bases between. The CDR3 runs 16 residues. The CDR3, as DNA: TGTGCCAGCAGCCTTTGGGGGGGCGCGGGGAACACTGAAGCTTTCTTT. Translating gives CASSLWGGAGNTEAFF.

This sequence joins TRBV7-9 and TRBJ1-1; a weak D match, TRBD1 (6 bases). Germline CDR1 and CDR2: SEHNR and FQNEAQ (reference sequence). This CDR3 contains 11 residues. Trimming took 5 bases from V and 6 from J, leaving 7 bases between them. CDR3 in amino acids: CASSPGAEAFF. The CDR3 coding sequence is TGTGCCAGCAGCCCAGGGGCTGAAGCTTTCTTT.

This chain links TRBV4-1 with TRBJ1-6; TRBD1 matches at 7 bases. V lost 0 bases to trimming and J lost 9 bases; unmatched junction nucleotides: 5. CDR1 MGHRA and CDR2 YSYEKL come from the germline V gene. This CDR3 contains 15 residues. The DNA of the CDR3 is TGCGCCAGCAGCCAAGACGGGACAGTTGTTTCACCCCTCCACTTT. It translates to CASSQDGTVVSPLHF.

The CDR3 region has the DNA TGTGCCAGCAGCATCTTTACGGTAGAGACCCAGTACTTC. Translation: CASSIFTVETQYF. This chain uses TRBV7-2 with TRBJ2-5; D unclear. Germline V CDR1 and CDR2: SGHTA, FQGNSA. The CDR3 sequence is 13 residues long. V was shortened by 5 bases and J by 4 bases, with 11 bases between the two germline ends.

The chain uses TRBV7-9 and TRBJ1-1; no firm D call. Trimming left V 1 base short and J 3 bases short, with 12 bases between. The CDR3 spans 15 residues. Germline CDR1 reads SEHNR; CDR2 reads FQNEAQ (reference sequence). The chain's CDR3 is CASSLVPGVDTEAFF. For the CDR3, the DNA is TGTGCCAGCAGCTTAGTTCCCGGGGTCGACACTGAAGCTTTCTTT.

The chain couples TRBV11-3 to TRBJ2-5; a possible D gene is TRBD2 (5 bases). This CDR3 has 13 residues. Germline values: CDR1 SGHNT, CDR2 YENEEA. Trimming removed 0 bases at V and 12 bases at J, with 14 bases between. The DNA of the CDR3 is TGTGCCAGCAGCTTAGATTTTAGTTCGGGAAAGTACTTC. It is translated as CASSLDFSSGKYF.

This clone was seen only once. This rearrangement joins TRBV20-1 to TRBJ2-7, with D unclear. The CDR3 is 11 amino acids. Germline CDR1 and CDR2: DFQATT and SNEGSKA (reference sequence). Trimming left V 3 bases short and J 5 bases short, with 8 bases between. CDR3: CSASSGHEQYF. For the CDR3, the DNA is TGCAGTGCTAGTTCAGGTCACGAGCAGTACTTC.

V usage is TRBV6-4 and J usage is TRBJ2-3, with 12 bases aligning to TRBD2. The CDR3 has 15 amino acids. Germline CDR1 MRHNA, CDR2 SNTAGT. After removal of 5 bases from V and 1 base from J, the junction contained 1 base not matched to a gene. The CDR3 here is CASSWTSGGTDTQYF. DNA of the CDR3: TGTGCCAGCAGTTGGACTAGCGGGGGCACAGATACGCAGTATTTT.

The V and J genes are TRBV15 and TRBJ2-1; TRBD2 aligns across 8 bases. V shed 2 bases, J shed 9 bases, and the junction held 15 bases outside the gene matches. CDR1 and CDR2 (germline): LNHNV, YYDKDF (reference sequence). The CDR3 sequence is 17 residues long. The CDR3 here is CATSRPKYGTRVGEQFF. CDR3 coding DNA: TGTGCCACCAGCAGACCCAAGTACGGGACTAGAGTCGGTGAGCAGTTCTTC.

The chain combines TRBV6-5 with TRBJ2-1; a possible D gene is TRBD2 (5 bases). Trimming pared 3 bases from V and 4 bases from J, leaving 16 bases between. The CDR3 covers 16 residues. Looked up from germline, CDR1 is MNHEY and CDR2 is SVGAGI. The CDR3 sequence: CASSYKRTPGYNEQFF. Here the CDR3 DNA reads TGTGCCAGCAGTTATAAAAGGACCCCGGGATACAATGAGCAGTTCTTC.

This clone was picked up a small number of times. V is TRBV5-6 and J is TRBJ2-5; the match to TRBD1 covers 8 bases. The CDR3 is made up of 16 amino acids. Trimming removed 4 bases from V and 4 bases from J; junction bases left unmatched: 12. Germline CDR1 SGHDT, CDR2 YYEEEE. CDR3 DNA sequence: TGTGCCAGCAGCGTGGGATTGGGACAGGACGGAGAGACCCAGTACTTC. It specifies CASSVGLGQDGETQYF.

The CDR3 coding sequence is TGCGCCAGCAGCGCGGCCCTAGGGGACATTCAGTACTTC. This encodes CASSAALGDIQYF. This chain connects TRBV5-1 to TRBJ2-4; tentative D call: TRBD1 (5 bases). Trimming stripped 4 bases from V and 8 bases from J, with 13 bases between. From germline, CDR1 is SGHRS and CDR2 YFSETQ. The CDR3 totals 13 residues.

This clone was counted once. The chain uses TRBV7-2 and TRBJ2-7, with 7 bases that match TRBD2. The CDR3 runs 15 residues. CDR1 SGHTA and CDR2 FQGNSA come from the germline V gene. The V and J ends lost 5 bases and 2 bases, in that order; junction bases with no gene match: 9. The CDR3 nucleotides read TGTGCCAGCAGCCCCCCGCCGGGACTACCCTACGAGCAGTACTTC. Translating it yields CASSPPPGLPYEQYF. The full variable domain, its missing parts supplied by reference TRBV7-2 and TRBJ2-7, is GAGVSQSPSNKVTEKGKDVELRCDPISGHTALYWYRQSLGQGLEFLIYFQGNSAPDKSGLPSDRFSAERTGGSVSTLTIQRTQQEDSAVYLCASSPPPGLPYEQYFGPGTRLTVT.

The gene calls are TRBV6-5 and TRBJ2-7, with 8 positions matching TRBD1. Per the germline V gene, CDR1 is MNHEY and CDR2 is SVGAGI. The CDR3 consists of 15 residues. J lost 3 bases, V lost 0 bases, and 4 bases had no gene match. CDR3 amino acids: CASSYSWTGNYEQYF. DNA of the CDR3: TGTGCCAGCAGTTACTCGTGGACAGGGAACTACGAGCAGTACTTC.

The V call is TRBV2, the J call TRBJ1-6; the D gene is possibly TRBD1 (6 bases). The CDR3 length is 13 residues. Germline-derived CDR1 and CDR2 are SNHLY and FYNNEI. Trimming stripped 11 bases from V and 8 bases from J, with 16 bases between. The CDR3 nucleotides read TGTGCCTCTTCCGGGACAAATTATTCACCCCTCCACTTT. This translates into CASSGTNYSPLHF.

This clone was seen more than once but under ten times. The chain uses TRBV7-2 and TRBJ2-3; possibly TRBD1 for D (6 bases). CDR3 size: 15 residues. CDR1 and CDR2 (germline): SGHTA, FQGNSA. V gave up 4 bases and J gave up 1 base, with 12 bases separating them. The CDR3 here is CASSWNRVGTDTQYF. In nucleotides, the CDR3 is TGTGCCAGCAGCTGGAACAGGGTGGGCACAGATACGCAGTATTTT. The variable domain in full, completed from reference TRBV7-2 and TRBJ2-3, reads GAGVSQSPSNKVTEKGKDVELRCDPISGHTALYWYRQSLGQGLEFLIYFQGNSAPDKSGLPSDRFSAERTGGSVSTLTIQRTQQEDSAVYLCASSWNRVGTDTQYFGPGTRLTVL.

The V and J genes are TRBV21-1 and TRBJ2-1; the D segment call TRBD2 is taken from the table without a DNA check. TRBV21-1 is noted as a pseudogene. The CDR3 spans 18 residues. The CDR3 DNA follows: TGTGCCAGCAGCACCCAAGGAGCTAGCGGCCCCCACTACAATGAGCAGTTCTTC. Protein product: CASSTQGASGPHYNEQFF.

The J gene is TRBJ2-1, the V gene TRBV7-8; 12 nucleotides match TRBD2. The CDR3 loop spans 16 amino acids. Germline assignment: CDR1 SGHVS and CDR2 FQNEAQ. V lost 4 bases, J lost 9 bases, and 10 bases stayed unmatched. Written as DNA, the CDR3 is TGTGCCAGCAGCTCAGGGACTAGCGGGTGGGCAAGTGAGCAGTTCTTC. It codes for CASSSGTSGWASEQFF.

CDR3 in DNA: TGCGCCAGCAGCCGGACAGGGGCTATAACTAACTATGGCTACACCTTC. The encoded protein is CASSRTGAITNYGYTF. This chain joins TRBV5-1 and TRBJ1-2; 9 bases align to TRBD1. The CDR3 has 16 residues. CDR1 and CDR2 from the germline V gene are SGHRS and YFSETQ. The V segment lost 4 bases and the J segment 0 bases; nucleotides outside the gene matches: 7.

A word on this clone: At one end, the junction sequence differs from germline, possibly due to a read error. The rearrangement joins TRBV18 to TRBJ2-3; possibly TRBD2 for D (6 bases). The CDR3 contains 14 residues. The V gene's germline CDR1 is KGHSH and CDR2 LQKENI. This CDR3 is CASSPPVSGGTLLF. DNA of the CDR3: TGTGCCAGCTCACCACCAGTGAGCGGAGGGACCCTCCTTTTT.

This chain uses TRBV15 with TRBJ1-4; TRBD1 aligns across 7 bases. The J segment lost 4 bases and the V segment lost 7 bases, leaving 3 bases of the junction unmatched. The V gene's germline CDR1 is LNHNV and CDR2 YYDKDF (reference sequence). This CDR3 has 13 residues. CDR3 DNA sequence: TGTGCCACCACCGACAGGGTTAATGAAAAACTGTTTTTT. Its translation is CATTDRVNEKLFF.

The chain couples TRBV6-5 to TRBJ1-2; 9 bases match TRBD1. Germline CDR1 and CDR2: MNHEY and SVGAGI. The ends lost 5 bases at V and 9 bases at J; junction bases unmatched: 7. CDR3 length: 13 amino acids. The CDR3 here is CASSLGTGRSYTF. The CDR3 nucleotides read TGTGCCAGCAGTCTAGGGACAGGGCGAAGCTACACCTTC.

The chain employs TRBV18 and TRBJ2-5; 7 positions agree with TRBD1. V lost 3 bases to trimming and J lost 5 bases; unmatched junction nucleotides: 6. CDR1 is KGHSH, CDR2 LQKENI, per germline. The CDR3 has 14 residues. The CDR3 loop is CASSPTTGFETQYF. Written as DNA, the CDR3 is TGTGCCAGCTCACCCACGACAGGGTTTGAGACCCAGTACTTC.

The chain recombines TRBV7-2 with TRBJ2-7; TRBD1 matches 7 bases. This CDR3 has 14 amino acids. The germline CDR1 and CDR2 sequences are SGHTA and FQGNSA. Trimming removed 1 base from V and 3 bases from J; junction bases left unmatched: 3. The CDR3 loop is CASSLERGLYEQYF. The CDR3, as DNA: TGTGCCAGCAGCTTAGAAAGGGGGCTCTACGAGCAGTACTTC.

V usage is TRBV9 and J usage is TRBJ2-3; D not certain. Germline lookup yields CDR1 SGDLS and CDR2 YYNGEE. Trimming shortened V by 4 bases and J by 4 bases, and 10 bases separated the two germline ends. The CDR3 extends over 13 amino acids. The CDR3 sequence is CASSTSTADTQYF. The CDR3 DNA is TGTGCCAGCAGCACCTCTACCGCAGATACGCAGTATTTT.